Following are 2 T cell receptor beta chains from one sample sequenced in a study of T-cell memory formation after mild COVID-19. TCRdb processed the 5' RACE reads anew with MiXCR; each CDR3 protein has one entry. The repertoire holds hundreds of thousands of distinct CDR3 sequences, about a sixth seen once, with around 12% in the top ten. Sequencing used PBMCs or a T cell subset sorted from them (not recorded which). Source of these receptors: an adult woman who had mild COVID-19 (a few samples of this study predate the infection). Cell type and time point are not known.

This clonotype showed up just a few times. The chain is built from TRBV7-9 and TRBJ2-1, with 7 bases identical to TRBD1. The CDR3 totals 11 residues. Germline CDR1 SEHNR, CDR2 FQNEAQ (reference sequence). V dropped 1 base and J dropped 14; count of bases not matched to a gene: 2. The CDR3 loop is CASSLDTGEFF. The CDR3 nucleotides read TGTGCCAGCAGCTTAGACACAGGGGAGTTCTTC.

This rearrangement joins TRBV30 to TRBJ2-1, with D perhaps matching TRBD2 (5 bases). Trimming stripped 7 bases from V and 7 bases from J, with 8 bases between. Germline V gives CDR1 GTSNPN, CDR2 SVGIG (reference sequence). CDR3 length: 10 residues. The chain's CDR3 is CASRTNEQFF. CDR3 sequence (DNA): TGTGCCTCCAGGACTAATGAGCAGTTCTTC.